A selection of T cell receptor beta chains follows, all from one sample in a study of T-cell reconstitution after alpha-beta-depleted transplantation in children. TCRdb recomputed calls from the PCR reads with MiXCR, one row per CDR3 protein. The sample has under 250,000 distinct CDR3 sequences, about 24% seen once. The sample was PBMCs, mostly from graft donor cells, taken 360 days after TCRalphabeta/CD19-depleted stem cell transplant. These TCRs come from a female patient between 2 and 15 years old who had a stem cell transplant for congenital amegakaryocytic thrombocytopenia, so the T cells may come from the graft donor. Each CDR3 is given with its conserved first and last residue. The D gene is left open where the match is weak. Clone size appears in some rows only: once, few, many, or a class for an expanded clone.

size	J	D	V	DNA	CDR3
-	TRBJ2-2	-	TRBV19	TGTGCCAGTAGTGCTGTTCCCGGGGAGCTGTTTTTT	CASSAVPGELFF
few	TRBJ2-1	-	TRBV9	TGTGCCAGCAGCGTAGGTCTAGCTAGTGAGCAGTTCTTC	CASSVGLASEQFF
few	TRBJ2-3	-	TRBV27	TGTGCCAGCAGTTTATCTCGAGGAGATACGCAGTATTTT	CASSLSRGDTQYF
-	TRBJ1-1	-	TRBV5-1	TGCGCCAGCAGCTGGGGGCACGGCACTGAAGCTTTCTTT	CASSWGHGTEAFF
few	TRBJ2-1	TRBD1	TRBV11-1	TGTGCCAGCAGCTTAATAGGGGACAGCCTCTACTCCTACAATGAGCAGTTCTTC	CASSLIGDSLYSYNEQFF
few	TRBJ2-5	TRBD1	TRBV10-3	TGTGCCATCAGAAATAGGGACAGGATGGGGGAAGAGACCCAGTACTTC	CAIRNRDRMGEETQYF
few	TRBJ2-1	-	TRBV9	TGTGCCAGCAGCGGAGACAGCTACAATGAGCAGTTCTTC	CASSGDSYNEQFF
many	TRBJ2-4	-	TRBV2	TGTGCCAGCAGTGAGGGGTTCAAAGGAGCCAAAAACATTCAGTACTTC	CASSEGFKGAKNIQYF
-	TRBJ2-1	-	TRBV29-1	TGCAGCGTAACCGACACCGCCTACAATGAGCAGTTCTTC	CSVTDTAYNEQFF
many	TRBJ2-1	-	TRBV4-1	TGCGCCAGCAGCCGAGCATCGTTGGGGGAAGATGAGCAGTTCTTC	CASSRASLGEDEQFF
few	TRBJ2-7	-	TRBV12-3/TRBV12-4	TGTGCCAGCAGTTTTAGGGTGGGCTTCGAGCAGTACTTC	CASSFRVGFEQYF
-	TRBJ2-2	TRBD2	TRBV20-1	TGCAGTGCTAGCTTAAGTTGGCGGGAGGGCCGGAACACCGGGGAGCTGTTTTTT	CSASLSWREGRNTGELFF
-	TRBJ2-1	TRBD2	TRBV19	TGTGCCAGTAGTAGATCTAGCGGGAGAAGAAATGAGCAGTTCTTC	CASSRSSGRRNEQFF
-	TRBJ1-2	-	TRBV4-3	TGCGCCAGCAGCCAAGGACCGGGACCAATCTATGGCTACACCTTC	CASSQGPGPIYGYTF
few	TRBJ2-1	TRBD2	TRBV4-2	TGTGCCAGCAGCCAAGATTCGGTAGCGGGAGACCGATACAATGAGCAGTTCTTC	CASSQDSVAGDRYNEQFF
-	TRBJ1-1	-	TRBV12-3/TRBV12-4	TGTGCCAGCAGTCCCGTTAGTCCCACTGAAGCTTTCTTT	CASSPVSPTEAFF
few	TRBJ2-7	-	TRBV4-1	TGCGCCAGCAGCCAAGATCCGGCAGCCGTCTCCTACGAGCAGTACTTC	CASSQDPAAVSYEQYF
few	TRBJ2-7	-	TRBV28	TGTGCCAGCAGTTTCCTACCGGTCGGCAGTCCCTACGAGCAGTACTTC	CASSFLPVGSPYEQYF
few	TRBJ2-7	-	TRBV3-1	TGTGCCAGCAGCCCGGCCATGGACAGTTCCTACGAGCAGTACTTC	CASSPAMDSSYEQYF
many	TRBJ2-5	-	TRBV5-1	TGCGCCAGCAGCTTGGGAGGGGATTCCTCGACAGAGACCCAGTACTTC	CASSLGGDSSTETQYF
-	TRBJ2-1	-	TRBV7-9	TGTGCCAGCAGCTCAAGCGGGTCGGGGGTTTCGGATGAGCAGTTCTTC	CASSSSGSGVSDEQFF
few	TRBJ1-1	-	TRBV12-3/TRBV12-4	TGTGCCAGCAGTTTCAGGGTCCCCCGGAACACTGAAGCTTTCTTT	CASSFRVPRNTEAFF